This T cell receptor (beta chain) was recorded in a study of OX40 agonist ivuxolimab in advanced cancers. Whole-study context: It was ivuxolimab, an agonistic anti-OX40 (CD134) antibody, that patients were treated with. The dose-escalation cohort had hepatocellular carcinoma, melanoma, renal cell or head and neck cancer. Findings and limits, study-wide: At 0.1 to 3.0 mg/kg and by week 6, clonal expansion occurred in CD4+ and CD8+ blood T cells.

Sequenced by immunoSEQ multiplex PCR; TCRdb stores in-frame clones only, minus some. The table lists 20,000 to 30,000 clones, more than 75% of them singletons. As regards this clone: Its antigen is not known.

Here the sequenced sample was CD4+ or CD8+ T cells sorted from blood, taken in a trial of the OX40 agonist ivuxolimab. The source of this sequence is an adult with an advanced solid tumor such as melanoma, head and neck, liver or kidney cancer.

This CDR3 reads CASSTPGSLYNEQFF. The CDR3 DNA is TGTGCCAGCAGTACCCCAGGATCCCTCTACAATGAGCAGTTCTTC. The J gene is TRBJ2-1, the V gene TRBV27; D is unclear. V gave up 5 bases and J gave up 3 bases, with 14 bases separating them. In germline, CDR1 is MNHEY, CDR2 SMNVEV (reference sequence). CDR3 length equals 15 residues.